Listed below are T cell receptor beta chains from one sample, sequenced in a study of T-cell reconstitution after alpha-beta-depleted transplantation in children. TCRdb independently ran MiXCR on the PCR reads; one entry per CDR3 protein. The sample lists 490,000 or so distinct CDR3 sequences, 10% to 13% seen once, with 2% in the top ten. This sample comprised PBMCs, obtained before TCRalphabeta/CD19-depleted stem cell transplant. These receptor sequences come from a child aged 2 to 15 with inherited bone marrow failure, due to receive a stem cell transplant. The CDR3 runs from the conserved cysteine through the conserved F or W. D genes are given only for firm matches. Rows may omit the clone size; those that give it use once, few, many or a size class.

v_gene	j_gene	abundance	d_gene	CDR3nt	CDR3aa
TRBV7-9	TRBJ2-5	many	.	TGTGCCAGCAGCTTCCCAGGGGAAGAGACCCAGTACTTC	CASSFPGEETQYF
TRBV29-1	TRBJ2-7	few	.	TGCAGCGTCACCGGGACGGTCTCCTACGAGCAGTACTTC	CSVTGTVSYEQYF
TRBV5-1	TRBJ2-1	.	.	TGCGCCAGCAGCTTGAGTGGCAACTACTACAATGAGCAGTTCTTC	CASSLSGNYYNEQFF
TRBV4-3	TRBJ2-3	many	TRBD1	TGCGCCAGCAGCCAAGCAGGGGGATACACAGATACGCAGTATTTT	CASSQAGGYTDTQYF
TRBV2	TRBJ2-5	many	TRBD2	TGTGCCAGCAGTGAAGAGCAGGTAGCGGGCCAAGAGACCCAGTACTTC	CASSEEQVAGQETQYF
TRBV3-1	TRBJ1-5	.	TRBD1	TGTGCCAGCGGAAAGGGACAGCCTTATCAGCCCCAGCATTTT	CASGKGQPYQPQHF
TRBV6-5	TRBJ1-5	many	TRBD1	TGTGCCAGCAGTTCACAGGGGGGAGGCAATCAGCCCCAGCATTTT	CASSSQGGGNQPQHF
TRBV7-2	TRBJ1-1	.	.	TGTGCCAGCAGTTTAACCCGGGACACCTACACTGAAGCTTTCTTT	CASSLTRDTYTEAFF
TRBV5-1	TRBJ2-7	many	.	TGCGCCAGCAAAGAAGCAGGGGTCTTCGACGAGCAGTACTTC	CASKEAGVFDEQYF
TRBV10-3	TRBJ2-3	few	.	TGTGCCATCAGTGAGGCCGGGGGCTCAGATACGCAGTATTTT	CAISEAGGSDTQYF
TRBV4-3	TRBJ2-1	few	TRBD2	TGCGCCAGCAGCCAAGATGGGGGAGGGCCGGCCGACAATGAGCAGTTCTTC	CASSQDGGGPADNEQFF
TRBV20-1	TRBJ1-2	many	TRBD1	TGCAGTGCGGACAGGGGTAGCTATGGCTACACCTTC	CSADRGSYGYTF
TRBV11-1	TRBJ2-5	.	TRBD2	TGTGCCAGCAGCCAGCTGCTTGCGGGAGTACCGCTACAAGAGACCCAGTACTTC	CASSQLLAGVPLQETQYF
TRBV20-1	TRBJ2-1	few	.	TGCAGTGCTAGAGGGTCGAGGACTAACTACAATGAGCAGTTCTTC	CSARGSRTNYNEQFF
TRBV4-3	TRBJ2-6	many	.	TGCGCCAGCAGCCAGTCCCTGGCTGGGGCCAACGTCCTGACTTTC	CASSQSLAGANVLTF
TRBV4-1	TRBJ2-7	many	.	TGCGCCAGCAGCCAGAGCCCCGGGACCCAAGGGGAGCAGTACTTC	CASSQSPGTQGEQYF
TRBV10-3	TRBJ2-1	many	.	TGTGCCATCAGTGAGTCTAGCTACAATGAGCAGTTCTTC	CAISESSYNEQFF
TRBV13	TRBJ2-3	many	TRBD2	TGTGCCATCCACGGGGGGGGACTGGTCTACACAGATACGCAGTATTTT	CAIHGGGLVYTDTQYF
TRBV27	TRBJ1-5	many	.	TGTGCCAGCAGTTTAAGGGAGCACCAGCCCCAGCATTTT	CASSLREHQPQHF
TRBV5-1	TRBJ2-3	many	.	TGCGCCAGCAGCTTGGAGGGGGGGATCACTGATACGCAGTATTTT	CASSLEGGITDTQYF
TRBV5-1	TRBJ2-7	many	TRBD2	TGCGCCAGCAGCTTGGTGGGGCCTAGCGGTTCCTACGAGCAGTACTTC	CASSLVGPSGSYEQYF
TRBV29-1	TRBJ2-3	.	TRBD1	TGCAGCGTTGAAGCCACCGGACAGGCATTGTTGTATTTT	CSVEATGQALLYF
TRBV3-1	TRBJ2-1	few	TRBD1	TGTGCCAGCAGCCAAGATCTTTGGGACAGGGACTACAATGAGCAGTTCTTC	CASSQDLWDRDYNEQFF
TRBV28	TRBJ2-7	.	TRBD1	TGTGCCAGCAGTTCGGGACAGGGGTATCGGGAGCAGTACTTC	CASSSGQGYREQYF
TRBV12-3/TRBV12-4	TRBJ2-3	many	.	TGTGCCAGCAGAGAGGGGCCCTGGGCACCGCAGTATTTT	CASREGPWAPQYF
TRBV28	TRBJ2-1	many	.	TGTGCGAGCAACCGTTTTGGTGAGCAGTTCTTC	CASNRFGEQFF
TRBV6-2/TRBV6-3	TRBJ2-5	.	.	TGTGCCAGCAGTTACCCCCTGGAGACCCAGTACTTC	CASSYPLETQYF
TRBV2	TRBJ2-3	.	.	TGTGCCAGCTGTTTGGGGGTTAGAGGGGCAGGGGTCCTCACAGATACGCAGTATTTT	CASCLGVRGAGVLTDTQYF
TRBV20-1	TRBJ2-3	.	TRBD2	TGCAGTGCTACTAGCGGGAGGGCAGATACGCAGTATTTT	CSATSGRADTQYF
TRBV19	TRBJ2-1	few	.	TGTGCCAGTAGTAGGCTGAGCTCCTACAATGAGCAGTTCTTC	CASSRLSSYNEQFF
TRBV4-3	TRBJ2-1	many	.	TGCGCCAGCAGCCGATTAGTAGAGGATGAGCAGTTCTTC	CASSRLVEDEQFF
TRBV27	TRBJ2-1	many	TRBD2	TGTGCCAGCAGTTTATGGGCAAAAGGGGTGGCGGGAGGACGTGGCGAGCAGTTCTTC	CASSLWAKGVAGGRGEQFF